The next 26 T cell receptor beta chains were all read from a single sample in a study of OX40 agonist ivuxolimab in advanced cancers. Using immunoSEQ multiplex PCR, the repertoire was profiled, and TCRdb retains in-frame clones only, with some absent. The sample yields tens of thousands of clones, just over 90% seen once. Material: CD4+ or CD8+ T cells sorted from blood, obtained in a trial of the OX40 agonist ivuxolimab. These receptor sequences come from an adult with an advanced solid tumor such as melanoma, head and neck, liver or kidney cancer.

V and J are TRBV5-6 and TRBJ2-5; TRBD2 is a possible D gene (7 bases). Germline V gives CDR1 SGHDT, CDR2 YYEEEE. This CDR3 is built from 16 residues. V was cut by 1 base and J by 9 bases, with 22 bases left in between. The DNA for the CDR3 is TGTGCCAGCAGCTTGCTGGGGGCGGGGGTGATTGTGGCCCAGTACTTC. Translating it yields CASSLLGAGVIVAQYF.

The chain links TRBV19 to TRBJ2-7; 8 positions agree with TRBD2. The junction had 6 bases not matched to a gene; V was cut back by 5 bases and J by 6 bases. The CDR3 runs to 13 residues. CDR1 LNHDA and CDR2 SQIVND come from the germline V gene (reference sequence). CDR3 DNA: TGTGCCAGTAGTCCTGCGGGGGGCACCGAGCAGTACTTC. This translates into CASSPAGGTEQYF.

This clone was detected only a few times. This sequence joins TRBV4-1 and TRBJ2-1, with 13 bases aligning to TRBD2. With 3 bases clipped from V and 7 bases from J, the junction kept 9 bases outside the gene matches. CDR1 is MGHRA, CDR2 YSYEKL, per germline. There are 17 residues in the CDR3. CDR3 in DNA: TGCGCCAGCAGCCACTACGGACTAGCGGGAGTCAAGAATGAGCAGTTCTTC. This translates into CASSHYGLAGVKNEQFF.

As DNA, the CDR3 is TGTGCCAGTAGGACGGGTCCGTCGAAAAACGAGCAGTACTTC. Translating it yields CASRTGPSKNEQYF. V and J are TRBV19 and TRBJ2-7, with D uncertain. V lost 6 bases and J 5 bases, leaving 17 bases between the germline ends. The CDR3 spans 14 residues. In germline, CDR1 is LNHDA, CDR2 SQIVND (reference sequence).

This CDR3 reads CASSLIGGGTYEQYF. The CDR3 nucleotides read TGCGCCAGCAGCTTGATTGGCGGGGGTACGTACGAGCAGTACTTC. The chain has TRBV5-1 and TRBJ2-7, with TRBD2 matching over 7 bases. The length of the CDR3 is 15 residues. The J segment lost 4 bases and the V segment lost 1 base, leaving 8 bases of the junction unmatched. Germline loops: CDR1 SGHRS, CDR2 YFSETQ.

This clone was seen a few times. J is TRBJ1-1 and V is TRBV6-1; no definite D call. The CDR3 has 11 amino acids. Per germline, CDR1 MNHNS and CDR2 SASEGT. The ends were cut back, 6 bases at V and 7 bases at J, with 9 bases in the middle. The DNA of the CDR3 is TGTGCCAGCAGCAATCAGGTTGAAGCTTTCTTT. It codes for CASSNQVEAFF.

This chain connects TRBV9 to TRBJ2-2, with a possible D match to TRBD2 (5 bases). The V gene's germline CDR1 is SGDLS and CDR2 YYNGEE. This CDR3 comprises 18 residues. Deletions cut 1 base from V and 1 base from J, with 17 bases between. CDR3 DNA sequence: TGTGCCAGCAGCGTAAGGGCGAGGGTCTTCGGGAACACCGGGGAGCTGTTTTTT. Residues: CASSVRARVFGNTGELFF.

This clone appeared a few times. The chain couples TRBV7-2 to TRBJ1-2; weak D call: TRBD1 (6 bases). Germline V gene lookup returns CDR1 SGHTA and CDR2 FQGNSA. This CDR3 region has 16 residues. Trimming took 3 bases from V and 0 from J, leaving 14 bases between them. CDR3 DNA sequence: TGTGCCAGCAGCTTGGTATGGGGGCCCACTAACTATGGCTACACCTTC. Protein product: CASSLVWGPTNYGYTF.

The CDR3 DNA is TGTGCCAGCAGCTTAGCCGGGACAGGGGACACAGATACGCAGTATTTT. Translated, it gives CASSLAGTGDTDTQYF. The V and J genes are TRBV7-6 and TRBJ2-3; the match to TRBD1 covers 10 bases. The germline V gene has CDR1 SGHVS and CDR2 FNYEAQ. The CDR3 has 16 residues. V lost 0 bases and J lost 2; bases outside the gene matches: 2.

V usage is TRBV7-2 and J usage is TRBJ2-3, with D tentatively TRBD2 (6 bases). From germline, CDR1 is SGHTA and CDR2 FQGNSA. Trimming removed 7 bases from V and 7 bases from J, with 15 bases in between. The length of the CDR3 is 13 residues. The CDR3 nucleotides are TGTGCCAGCACCCCCGGAGGGATCAATACGCAGTATTTT. It is translated as CASTPGGINTQYF. Together with reference TRBV7-2 and TRBJ2-3, the CDR3 gives the full variable domain: GAGVSQSPSNKVTEKGKDVELRCDPISGHTALYWYRQSLGQGLEFLIYFQGNSAPDKSGLPSDRFSAERTGGSVSTLTIQRTQQEDSAVYLCASTPGGINTQYFGPGTRLTVL.

CDR3 nucleotide sequence: TGTGCCAGTAGTATATGGAATGAGCAGTTCTTC. Translation: CASSIWNEQFF. The V gene is TRBV19, the J gene TRBJ2-1; D ambiguous. Germline loops: CDR1 LNHDA, CDR2 SQIVND (reference sequence). V shed 2 bases and J shed 7 bases, with 3 bases lying between them. This CDR3 region has 11 residues. The full variable domain, its missing parts supplied by reference TRBV19 and TRBJ2-1, is DGGITQSPKYLFRKEGQNVTLSCEQNLNHDAMYWYRQDPGQGLRLIYYSQIVNDFQKGDIAEGYSVSREKKESFPLTVTSAQKNPTAFYLCASSIWNEQFFGPGTRLTVL.

The chain links TRBV4-2 to TRBJ1-1, with D unresolved. The CDR3 runs 13 residues. The germline gives CDR1 LGHNA, CDR2 YNFKEQ. The V gene lost 2 bases and the J gene lost 0 bases, with 4 bases spanning the gap. The CDR3 sequence is CASSQTLNTEAFF. DNA of the CDR3: TGTGCCAGCAGCCAAACCTTGAACACTGAAGCTTTCTTT.

V is TRBV5-6 and J is TRBJ2-5; D is perhaps TRBD1 (5 bases). With 5 bases removed from V and 3 bases from J, the gap between germline ends came to 14 bases. Germline V gives CDR1 SGHDT, CDR2 YYEEEE. The CDR3 sequence is 14 residues long. CDR3 bases: TGTGCCAGCAGTTTGCTGGACACCAAAGAGACCCAGTACTTC. Protein: CASSLLDTKETQYF.

The chain employs TRBV5-1 and TRBJ1-4; D unresolved. The CDR3 runs 11 residues. The V gene's germline CDR1 is SGHRS and CDR2 YFSETQ. V lost 10 bases to trimming and J lost 8 bases, with 12 bases between them. CDR3 nucleotides: TGCGCCGGGAGATCCTACGAAAAACTGTTTTTT. It codes for CAGRSYEKLFF.

In its sample, this clone was seen once. This sequence joins TRBV27 and TRBJ1-4, with D maybe TRBD1 (6 bases). V shed 8 bases and J shed 8 bases, with 18 bases lying between them. CDR3 size: 14 residues. The germline V gene encodes CDR1 MNHEY and CDR2 SMNVEV (reference sequence). This CDR3 is CASRNAGETEKLFF. The CDR3 bases are TGTGCCAGCCGAAATGCAGGGGAGACAGAAAAACTGTTTTTT.

V gene TRBV18 combines with J gene TRBJ2-7; TRBD2 might be the D (6 bases). Germline loops: CDR1 KGHSH, CDR2 LQKENI. V was trimmed by 2 bases and J by 6 bases, leaving 23 bases between them. This CDR3 is 17 amino acids long. DNA of the CDR3: TGTGCCAGCTCACCAGCTCTCGGAGGGCCCTTTTCTTTCGAGCAGTACTTC. Translation: CASSPALGGPFSFEQYF.

This clone has a single count. The chain recombines TRBV11-2 with TRBJ2-1, with D perhaps TRBD1 (5 bases). V lost 5 bases, J lost 0 bases, and 11 bases lay in between. The CDR3 spans 15 residues. Per germline, CDR1 SGHAT and CDR2 FQNNGV. CDR3 coding DNA: TGTGCCAGCAGCCTCGACAGCTCCTCCTACAATGAGCAGTTCTTC. Its translation is CASSLDSSSYNEQFF.

The CDR3 nucleotides are TGTGCCAGCAGTAGATGGGACAGCTCCTACGAGCAGTACTTC. It translates to CASSRWDSSYEQYF. The V gene is TRBV28, the J gene TRBJ2-7; 7 nucleotides line up with TRBD1. Losses at the gene ends were 5 bases for V and 0 bases for J; bases not matched to a gene: 4. The CDR3 contains 14 residues. Germline V lookup: CDR1 MDHEN, CDR2 SYDVKM.

The CDR3 region has the DNA TGTGCCAGCAGACAAGCAGAGGAAGAGACCCAGTACTTC. Translation: CASRQAEEETQYF. V is TRBV2 and J is TRBJ2-5; D remains ambiguous. The germline CDR1 and CDR2 sequences are SNHLY and FYNNEI. CDR3 size: 13 residues. V lost 6 bases and J lost 3, with 11 bases in between.

With respect to this clone: The same CDR3 also results from other DNA sequences found in this sample. The V call is TRBV6-5, the J call TRBJ1-1; D not certain. Between the trimmed V and J ends, which lost 3 bases and 5 bases, there was a span of 10 bases. CDR3 length equals 13 residues. Germline loops: CDR1 MNHEY, CDR2 SVGAGI. As DNA, the CDR3 is TGTGCCAGCAGTTATGGAAGGGAAACTGAAGCTTTCTTT. Its protein product is CASSYGRETEAFF.

The genes are TRBV2 and TRBJ2-5, with D tentatively TRBD2 (7 bases). Germline V gene data show CDR1 as SNHLY and CDR2 as FYNNEI. This CDR3 is 14 amino acids long. V lost 5 bases and J lost 7, with 17 bases in between. The CDR3 protein is CASSFLQGGATQYF. CDR3 sequence (DNA): TGTGCCAGCAGTTTCCTACAGGGAGGGGCGACCCAGTACTTC.

The chain uses TRBV27 and TRBJ1-2; TRBD1 matches at 9 bases. CDR1 is MNHEY and CDR2 is SMNVEV in the germline V gene (reference sequence). This CDR3 is built from 16 residues. Trimming took 8 bases from V and 8 from J; bases not matched to a gene: 18. The chain's CDR3 is CASRKSGGTGMGGYTF. DNA of the CDR3: TGTGCCAGCCGCAAATCGGGGGGGACAGGGATGGGCGGCTACACCTTC.

V is TRBV6-6 and J is TRBJ1-6; D not resolved. Germline V gene sequence: CDR1 MNHNY, CDR2 SVGAGI (reference sequence). Trimming removed 8 bases from V and 12 bases from J, with 2 bases in between. There are 8 residues in the CDR3. CDR3 amino acids: CASRPLHF. In DNA form, the CDR3 reads TGTGCCAGCCGACCCCTCCACTTT.

V and J are TRBV5-1 and TRBJ1-1, with D perhaps matching TRBD1 (5 bases). The CDR3 runs 16 residues. In germline, CDR1 is SGHRS, CDR2 YFSETQ. The V gene lost 0 bases and the J gene lost 3 bases, with 15 bases spanning the gap. The chain's CDR3 is CASSLGHQGADTEAFF. The CDR3 DNA is TGCGCCAGCAGCTTGGGTCACCAAGGGGCCGACACTGAAGCTTTCTTT. Full variable domain (remainder filled in from reference TRBV5-1 and TRBJ1-1): KAGVTQTPRYLIKTRGQQVTLSCSPISGHRSVSWYQQTPGQGLQFLFEYFSETQRNKGNFPGRFSGRQFSNSRSEMNVSTLELGDSALYLCASSLGHQGADTEAFFGQGTRLTVV.

Turning to this clone: Other nucleotide sequences from this sample produce the same CDR3. The genes are TRBV11-2 and TRBJ2-3; D not resolved. CDR3 length: 13 residues. Trimming took off 0 bases at V and 3 bases at J, with 4 bases between the two ends. The germline V gene encodes CDR1 SGHAT and CDR2 FQNNGV. The CDR3 reads CASSLDLTDTQYF. The CDR3 coding sequence is TGTGCCAGCAGCTTAGATCTGACAGATACGCAGTATTTT.

The V call is TRBV11-2, the J call TRBJ2-2; D may be TRBD1 (6 bases). This CDR3 contains 14 residues. Per germline, CDR1 SGHAT and CDR2 FQNNGV. V was pared by 4 bases and J by 5 bases, with 11 bases between. The CDR3 region is CASSYNQGTGELFF. CDR3 bases: TGTGCCAGCAGCTACAATCAGGGGACCGGGGAGCTGTTTTTT.